This T cell receptor beta chain was identified in a study of CD8 T cells in Susac syndrome. cDNA came from approximately 0.5 to 1 ug RNA primed by random hexamers. Using its own MiXCR run on the immunoSEQ multiplex PCR reads, TCRdb lists one record per CDR3 protein. The sample has about 200,000 distinct CDR3 sequences, about 94% seen once; the top ten hold over 0.1%. V was cut by 4 bases and J by 5 bases, with 15 bases left in between. This CDR3 region has 14 residues. The V gene's germline CDR1 is GTSNPN and CDR2 SVGIG (reference sequence). What was sequenced was CD8+ T cells from PBMCs. The chain links TRBV30 to TRBJ2-1; tentative D call: TRBD2 (6 bases). The clonotype was recovered from a human donor with multiple sclerosis. The CDR3 DNA reads as TGTGCCTGGACACTCGCGGGAATAGACAATGAGCAGTTCTTC. Its protein product is CAWTLAGIDNEQFF.